This TCR beta chain was found in a study of T cells in Graves' hyperthyroidism and ophthalmopathy. The investigators amplified TCR beta CDR3 regions from RNA transcripts. The HTBI set primed first-round TCR CDR3 RT-PCR. TCRdb independently ran MiXCR on the multiplex PCR reads; one entry per CDR3 protein. The sample includes over 400,000 distinct CDR3 sequences, over 12% seen only once; the top ten take 13%. Regarding this clonotype: The antigen is unknown.

Study-level results: Most thyroid clonotypes with frequency above 0.001 were detected in blood.

The CDR3 loop spans 15 amino acids. In germline, CDR1 is LNHDA, CDR2 SQIVND (reference sequence). V dropped 6 bases and J dropped 7; count of bases not matched to a gene: 10. V and J are TRBV19 and TRBJ2-1, with 9 positions matching TRBD2. Sequenced sample: blood. The clonotype was recovered from a man aged 18 to 29 with Graves' ophthalmopathy. The CDR3 DNA reads TGTGCCAGTAGCGACCTAGCGGGAAGGCGAAATGAGCAGTTCTTC. Its translation: CASSDLAGRRNEQFF.